This TCR beta chain was recorded in a study of CD8+ T cells in alopecia areata. Overall study: Oral tofacitinib (5 to 10 mg twice daily) was administered to treated patients. Study-wide points: Clonality exceeded that of normal scalp in lesional scalp, most notably in alopecia totalis/universalis. Mice gave a clearer picture of TCR sharing than patients did, possibly for HLA-related reasons. A large proportion of expanded lesional clones were detected persisting in scalp and blood during tofacitinib.

As for treatment: oral pan-JAK inhibitor, 5-10 mg twice daily. In the case of this clone: Its antigen is as yet unknown.

cDNA prepared by RNA extraction and subsequent reverse transcription served as the template for sequencing. The method was immunoSEQ multiplex PCR; TCRdb's version includes in-frame clones alone and lacks a portion of them. The sample records some 100,000 clones, 55% to 75% being singletons. The CDR3 length is 15 residues. Specimen: CD8+ T cells sorted from blood, collected between weeks 55 and 65, from a patient treated with tofacitinib. This chain connects TRBV21-1 to TRBJ2-5; the table's D call TRBD1 went unverified against the DNA. TRBV21-1 is a known pseudogene. This clonotype originated in a human donor with alopecia areata. The CDR3 DNA sequence: TGTGCCAGCAGACAGTCCCGGGACACCCAAGAGACCCAGTACTTC. Encoded protein: CASRQSRDTQETQYF.